This TCR beta chain was found in a study of identical twins. TCRdb called the 5' RACE reads again in MiXCR, with one record for every CDR3 protein. Seen here are hundreds of thousands of distinct CDR3 sequences, about a fifth observed once, and the top ten hold approximately 0.52%. This clonotype was found a few times. The length of the CDR3 is 15 residues. Deletions cut 4 bases from V and 5 bases from J, with 14 bases between. The donor group consisted entirely of healthy Caucasians. These sequences were also reported in another study, on yellow fever vaccine responses in identical twins.

The J gene is TRBJ1-4, the V gene TRBV12-3 or TRBV12-4, with D possibly TRBD1 on 5 matching bases. The sample was CD4+ T cells sorted from blood. The receptor's source is a woman in her late teens or twenties in good health. CDR3 amino acids: CASSYALGGNEKLFF. The CDR3 DNA is TGTGCCAGCAGTTACGCGCTCGGGGGGAATGAAAAACTGTTTTTT.